This TCR beta chain was sequenced for a study of OX40 agonist ivuxolimab in advanced cancers. The study's findings and limits: At 0.1 to 3.0 mg/kg, clonal expansion of CD4+ and CD8+ blood T cells had occurred by week 6. Researchers report that CD8+ T cells had, on average, more expanded clones than CD4+.

Profiling relied on immunoSEQ multiplex PCR, and the TCRdb table lists in-frame clones only, not all of them. The table shows 45,000 to 50,000 clones, with just over 90% occurring only once. A word on this clone: Its specificity is unknown.

Germline CDR1 reads LNHDA; CDR2 reads SQIVND (reference sequence). The CDR3 contains 13 residues. V was clipped by 5 bases and J by 3 bases, with 10 bases between them. This receptor was identified in an adult with an advanced solid tumor such as melanoma, head and neck, liver or kidney cancer. The chain is built from TRBV19 and TRBJ1-2, with a weak D call TRBD1 (5 bases). This specimen consisted of CD4+ or CD8+ T cells sorted from blood, obtained in a trial of the OX40 agonist ivuxolimab. The CDR3 DNA is TGTGCCAGTAGTCGAGTGGGGGACTATGGCTACACCTTC. As protein: CASSRVGDYGYTF.